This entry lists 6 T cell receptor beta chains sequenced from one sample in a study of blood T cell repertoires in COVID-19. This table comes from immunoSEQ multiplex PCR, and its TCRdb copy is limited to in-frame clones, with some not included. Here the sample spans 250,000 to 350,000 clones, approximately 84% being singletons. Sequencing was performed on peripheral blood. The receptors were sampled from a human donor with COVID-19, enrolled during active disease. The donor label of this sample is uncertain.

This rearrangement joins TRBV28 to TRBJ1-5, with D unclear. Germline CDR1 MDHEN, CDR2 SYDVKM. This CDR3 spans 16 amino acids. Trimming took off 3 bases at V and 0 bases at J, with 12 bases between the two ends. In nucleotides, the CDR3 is TGTGCCAGCAGTTTGGGCGGGCAAAATAGCAATCAGCCCCAGCATTTT. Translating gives CASSLGGQNSNQPQHF.

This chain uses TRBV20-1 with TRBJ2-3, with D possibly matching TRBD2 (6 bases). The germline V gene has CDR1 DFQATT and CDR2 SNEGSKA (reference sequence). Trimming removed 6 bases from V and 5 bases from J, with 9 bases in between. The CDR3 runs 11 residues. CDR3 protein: CSAAGRDTQYF. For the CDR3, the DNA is TGCAGTGCCGCGGGGCGAGATACGCAGTATTTT.

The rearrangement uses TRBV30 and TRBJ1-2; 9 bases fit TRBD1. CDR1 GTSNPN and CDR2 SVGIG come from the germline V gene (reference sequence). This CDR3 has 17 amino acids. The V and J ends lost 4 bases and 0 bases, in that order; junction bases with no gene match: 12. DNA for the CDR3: TGTGCCTGGACCCCTCTCGGGACAGGGCCCTCTAACTATGGCTACACCTTC. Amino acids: CAWTPLGTGPSNYGYTF.

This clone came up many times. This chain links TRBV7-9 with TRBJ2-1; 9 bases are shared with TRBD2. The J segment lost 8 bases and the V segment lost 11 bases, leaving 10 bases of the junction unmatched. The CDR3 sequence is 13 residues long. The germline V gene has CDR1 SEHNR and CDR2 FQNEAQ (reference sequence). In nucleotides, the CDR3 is TGTGCCGGGGGGCTAGCGGGATCCGATGAGCAGTTCTTC. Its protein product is CAGGLAGSDEQFF. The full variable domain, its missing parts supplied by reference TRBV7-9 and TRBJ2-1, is DTGVSQNPRHKITKRGQNVTFRCDPISEHNRLYWYRQTLGQGPEFLTYFQNEAQLEKSRLLSDRFSAERPKGSFSTLEIQRTEQGDSAMYLCAGGLAGSDEQFFGPGTRLTVL.

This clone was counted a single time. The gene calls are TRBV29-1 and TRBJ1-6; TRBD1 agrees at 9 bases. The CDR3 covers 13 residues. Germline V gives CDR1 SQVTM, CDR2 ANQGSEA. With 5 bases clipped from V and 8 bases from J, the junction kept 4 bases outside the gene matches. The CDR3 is CSVRDRDYSPLHF. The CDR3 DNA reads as TGCAGCGTTAGGGACAGGGATTATTCACCCCTCCACTTT.

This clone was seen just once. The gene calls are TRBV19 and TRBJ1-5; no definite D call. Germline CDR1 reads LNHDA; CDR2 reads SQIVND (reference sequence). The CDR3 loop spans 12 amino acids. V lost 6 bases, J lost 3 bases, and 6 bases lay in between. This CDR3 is CASREVNQPQHF. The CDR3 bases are TGTGCCAGTAGGGAGGTCAATCAGCCCCAGCATTTT. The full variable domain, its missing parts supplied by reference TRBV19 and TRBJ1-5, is DGGITQSPKYLFRKEGQNVTLSCEQNLNHDAMYWYRQDPGQGLRLIYYSQIVNDFQKGDIAEGYSVSREKKESFPLTVTSAQKNPTAFYLCASREVNQPQHFGDGTRLSIL.